This T cell receptor beta chain was sequenced in a study of OX40 agonist ivuxolimab in advanced cancers. Clones were sequenced by immunoSEQ multiplex PCR, and TCRdb holds only the in-frame ones, with some missing. Of 13,000 or so clones in the sample, approximately 92% are singletons; the top ten hold around three quarters. The CDR3 runs to 12 residues. Losses at the gene ends were 4 bases for V and 8 bases for J; bases not matched to a gene: 3. CDR1 and CDR2 from the germline V gene are SGDLS and YYNGEE. Study results and limitations: At 0.1 to 3.0 mg/kg and by week 6, clonal expansion occurred in CD4+ and CD8+ blood T cells. Antigen specificity of clonally expanded peripheral T cells was not established.

This clone was found once. As yet, its antigen is unknown. This TCR derives from an adult with an advanced solid tumor such as melanoma, head and neck, liver or kidney cancer. Sequencing used CD4+ or CD8+ T cells sorted from blood, obtained in a trial of the OX40 agonist ivuxolimab. This sequence joins TRBV9 and TRBJ2-1, with 7 positions matching TRBD2. Here the CDR3 DNA reads TGTGCCAGCAGCTGGGGAGGGGATGAGCAGTTCTTC. Its translation is CASSWGGDEQFF. The full variable domain, in which reference TRBV9 and TRBJ2-1 provide the parts outside the CDR3, is DSGVTQTPKHLITATGQRVTLRCSPRSGDLSVYWYQQSLDQGLQFLIQYYNGEERAKGNILERFSAQQFPDLHSELNLSSLELGDSALYFCASSWGGDEQFFGPGTRLTVL.